Given below is one T cell receptor (beta chain) in context. Its target is unknown. The authors prepared UMI-labeled TRB cDNA libraries by 5' RACE. TCRdb derives one entry per CDR3 protein from the 5' RACE reads, leaving out DNA. The repertoire table contains over 95,000 distinct CDR3 sequences. These data originate in a study of CXCR3-negative and CXCR3-positive naive CD8 T cells. The sorting of each CD8+ T cell subset was done in triplicate, at 330,000 or so cells each. Study-wide results and caveats: The TRBV-TRBJ usage of naive CXCR3-negative and CXCR3-positive cells was similar, but that of memory cells differed. Naive cells with CXCR3 showed TRB CDR3s that were more hydrophobic than those in CXCR3-negative naive cells. The authors found comparable surface CD5 between naive subsets and inferred TCR strength from TRB CDR3 properties.

The TCR sequence derives from a human donor in good health. Some clones in this sample may be carry-over from other donors' samples. The source material was naive CXCR3+ CD8+ T cells from blood. Stated subset: CD45RO-CCR7+CD27+CD95- naive CD8+ T cells expressing CXCR3 (TNR3+).

The CDR3 sequence: CSARAPVLDPEAFF. This rearrangement joins TRBV20-1 to TRBJ1-1; the D call of TRBD1 rests on TCRdb alone, since no DNA is present to check it. The CDR3 runs 14 residues. The germline V gene has CDR1 DFQATT and CDR2 SNEGSKA (reference sequence).